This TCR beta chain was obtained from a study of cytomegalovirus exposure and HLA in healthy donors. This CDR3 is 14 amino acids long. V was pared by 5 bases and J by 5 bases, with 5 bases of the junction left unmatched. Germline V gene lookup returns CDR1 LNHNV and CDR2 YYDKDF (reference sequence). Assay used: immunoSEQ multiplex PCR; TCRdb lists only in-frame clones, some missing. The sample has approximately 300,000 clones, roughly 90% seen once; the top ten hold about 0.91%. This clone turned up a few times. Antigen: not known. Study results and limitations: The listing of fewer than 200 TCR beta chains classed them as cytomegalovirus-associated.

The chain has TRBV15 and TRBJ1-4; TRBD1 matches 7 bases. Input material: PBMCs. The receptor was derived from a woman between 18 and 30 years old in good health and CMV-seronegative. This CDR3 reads CATSVGTENEKLFF. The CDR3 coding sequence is TGTGCCACCAGCGTGGGGACAGAGAATGAAAAACTGTTTTTT. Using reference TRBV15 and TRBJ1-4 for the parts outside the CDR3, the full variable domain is DAMVIQNPRYQVTQFGKPVTLSCSQTLNHNVMYWYQQKSSQAPKLLFHYYDKDFNNEADTPDNFQSRRPNTSFCFLDIRSPGLGDTAMYLCATSVGTENEKLFFGSGTQLSVL.